The 14 T cell receptor beta chains listed next were all sequenced from one sample in a study of tumor-infiltrating lymphocytes in primary liver carcinoma. The study extracted blood RNA from unsorted whole blood and also extracted germline DNA. Making TCR beta cDNA involved 400 to 600 ng total RNA and a constant-region primer. TCR beta libraries came from three nested multiplex PCR rounds using slightly modified ARM-PCR. The study ran its first two PCR rounds for about 11 cycles each, using TRBV1-TRBV30 forward primers and a C-beta reverse primer. A single record per CDR3 protein comes from TCRdb applying MiXCR to the multiplex PCR reads. This table has almost 200,000 distinct CDR3 sequences, about 61% appearing once. Sequencing used peripheral blood. The receptors derive from a woman aged 55 to 70 with primary liver carcinoma and hepatitis B virus infection.

This clonotype qualifies as medium-sized. The chain employs TRBV12-3 or TRBV12-4 and TRBJ2-3; 7 nucleotides match TRBD2. Losses at the gene ends were 3 bases for V and 2 bases for J; bases not matched to a gene: 5. The CDR3 is made up of 15 amino acids. CDR3 residues: CASSFGREHTDTQYF. The CDR3 DNA reads as TGTGCCAGCAGTTTCGGGCGGGAGCACACAGATACGCAGTATTTT.

The chain employs TRBV11-3 and TRBJ2-2; no clear D. This CDR3 is 15 amino acids long. Germline assignment: CDR1 SGHNT and CDR2 YENEEA. This CDR3 is CDRSLGTRRTGELFF. CDR3 nucleotides: TGTGACAGAAGCTTAGGAACCAGAAGAACCGGGGAGCTGTTTTTT.

Worth noting for this clonotype: Lacking the conserved final phenylalanine or tryptophan, this CDR3 likely reflects a read error. The DNA is omitted, as the CDR3 cannot be located on it reliably, and the CDR3 follows TCRdb's listing. The chain uses TRBV29-1 and TRBJ2-7; the table's D call TRBD1 went unverified against the DNA. The CDR3 length equals 12 residues, ends included. Germline V lookup: CDR1 SQVTM, CDR2 ANQGSEA. CDR3 protein: CSVEDRGREQYL.

The rearrangement joins TRBV5-4 to TRBJ2-3; the match to TRBD2 covers 8 bases. This CDR3 comprises 17 residues. Germline CDR1 and CDR2: SGHNT and YYREEE (reference sequence). Trimming took 4 bases from V and 0 from J; bases not matched to a gene: 10. The CDR3 bases are TGTGCCAGCAGCCTGACGCGGGGGGCTGCTAGCACAGATACGCAGTATTTT. As protein: CASSLTRGAASTDTQYF.

This clonotype is termed medium-sized. The genes are TRBV6-5 and TRBJ2-1; D perhaps matches TRBD1 (5 bases). Trimming cost V 2 bases and J 4 bases, with 6 bases left between them. The CDR3 loop spans 13 amino acids. In germline, CDR1 is MNHEY, CDR2 SVGAGI. The CDR3 loop is CASSYGAYNEQFF. The CDR3 bases are TGTGCCAGCAGTTACGGGGCGTACAATGAGCAGTTCTTC.

The V call is TRBV5-6, the J call TRBJ2-7; TRBD1 matches 7 bases. Germline CDR1 and CDR2: SGHDT and YYEEEE. This CDR3 contains 17 residues. The junction had 16 bases not matched to a gene; V was cut back by 5 bases and J by 2 bases. The CDR3 nucleotides read TGTGCCAGCAGTTTCGGTGTGCCCCCGGGACAGCCCTACGAGCAGTACTTC. Translation gives CASSFGVPPGQPYEQYF.

This clonotype has ten or more counts. CDR3: CASSQDRGLVYGYTF. DNA for the CDR3: TGTGCCAGCAGCCAAGACAGGGGGCTGGTCTATGGCTACACCTTC. The V and J genes are TRBV14 and TRBJ1-2; 8 bases align to TRBD1. CDR1 SGHDN and CDR2 FVKESK come from the germline V gene. The V and J ends lost 0 bases and 4 bases, in that order; junction bases with no gene match: 4. This CDR3 region has 15 residues.

V usage is TRBV30 and J usage is TRBJ2-7; D gene unclear. V was clipped by 3 bases and J by 0 bases, with 6 bases between them. Germline CDR1 and CDR2: GTSNPN and SVGIG (reference sequence). The CDR3 runs to 12 residues. For the CDR3, the DNA is TGTGCCTGGAGGGTCTACTCCTACGAGCAGTACTTC. Amino acid sequence: CAWRVYSYEQYF.

This clonotype was seen many times. This chain connects TRBV11-2 to TRBJ2-1; 15 nucleotides line up with TRBD2. V was clipped by 4 bases and J by 1 base; unmatched bases: 8. Germline-derived CDR1 and CDR2 are SGHAT and FQNNGV. The CDR3 sequence is 19 residues long. The CDR3 protein is CASSSSGTSGGTSYNEQFF. CDR3 nucleotide sequence: TGTGCCAGCAGCTCCTCCGGGACTAGCGGGGGGACTTCCTACAATGAGCAGTTCTTC.

Regarding this clonotype: A junction end diverges from the germline sequence, so it may reflect a read error. The chain uses TRBV5-1 and TRBJ2-1; D perhaps matches TRBD2 (5 bases). This CDR3 spans 13 amino acids. Germline V CDR1 and CDR2: SGHRS, YFSETQ. In nucleotides, the CDR3 is TGCACCAGCAGCTTGCCGGGGAACAATGAGCAGTTCTTC. Translated: CTSSLPGNNEQFF.

As to this clonotype: A much larger clone lies a single base off, so this may be a read error. This chain uses TRBV12-3 or TRBV12-4 with TRBJ1-1, with D unclear. The CDR3 totals 12 residues. The CDR3 coding sequence is TGTGCCAGCACCCGTATGAACTCTGAAGCTTTCTTT. Amino acid sequence: CASTRMNSEAFF.

For this clonotype: One end of the junction fails to match germline, which may point to a read error. The chain has TRBV11-2 and TRBJ2-1; no definite D call. The CDR3 extends over 14 amino acids. Germline CDR1 reads SGHAT; CDR2 reads FQNNGV. CDR3 amino acids: CASSLEGSYNKQFF. CDR3 bases: TGTGCCAGCAGCTTAGAAGGGTCTTACAATAAGCAGTTCTTC.

This clonotype was seen a handful of times. V and J are TRBV28 and TRBJ1-6, with D hard to call. Trimming pared 3 bases from V and 0 bases from J, leaving 9 bases between. CDR1 MDHEN and CDR2 SYDVKM come from the germline V gene. This CDR3 is 16 amino acids long. CDR3 sequence: CASSFGIDSYNSPLHF. CDR3 nucleotide sequence: TGTGCCAGCAGTTTCGGGATCGACTCCTATAATTCACCCCTCCACTTT.

This clonotype was counted between two and nine times. This could be a read error, since a much larger clone is one nucleotide away. The J gene is TRBJ2-5, the V gene TRBV4-2; 14 nucleotides align to TRBD2. This CDR3 spans 16 amino acids. Germline V CDR1 and CDR2: LGHNA, YNFKEQ. With V trimmed by 8 bases and J by 0 bases, 5 bases remained unmatched. CDR3 nucleotides: TGTGCCAGCGGCCCGACTAGCGGGAGGGACCAAGAGACCCAGTACTTC. Protein sequence: CASGPTSGRDQETQYF.